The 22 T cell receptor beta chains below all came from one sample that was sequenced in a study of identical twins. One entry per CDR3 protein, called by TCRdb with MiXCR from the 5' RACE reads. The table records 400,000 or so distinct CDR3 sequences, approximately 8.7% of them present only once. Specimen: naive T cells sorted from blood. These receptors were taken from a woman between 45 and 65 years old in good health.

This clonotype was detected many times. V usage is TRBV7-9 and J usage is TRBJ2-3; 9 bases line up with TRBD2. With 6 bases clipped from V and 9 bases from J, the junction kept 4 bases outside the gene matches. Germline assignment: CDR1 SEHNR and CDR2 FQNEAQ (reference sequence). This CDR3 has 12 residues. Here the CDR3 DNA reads TGTGCCAGCAGAGAACTAGCGGGCACGCAGTATTTT. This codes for CASRELAGTQYF. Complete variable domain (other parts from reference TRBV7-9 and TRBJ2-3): DTGVSQNPRHKITKRGQNVTFRCDPISEHNRLYWYRQTLGQGPEFLTYFQNEAQLEKSRLLSDRFSAERPKGSFSTLEIQRTEQGDSAMYLCASRELAGTQYFGPGTRLTVL.

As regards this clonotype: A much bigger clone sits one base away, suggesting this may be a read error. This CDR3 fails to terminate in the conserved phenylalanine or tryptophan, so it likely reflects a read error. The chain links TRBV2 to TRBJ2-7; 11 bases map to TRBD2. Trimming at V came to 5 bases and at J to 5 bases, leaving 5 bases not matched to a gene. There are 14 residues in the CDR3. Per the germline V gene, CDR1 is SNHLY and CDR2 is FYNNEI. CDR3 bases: TGTGCCAGCAGTCCGGGACTAGCGGCCCACGAGCAGTACTGC. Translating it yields CASSPGLAAHEQYC.

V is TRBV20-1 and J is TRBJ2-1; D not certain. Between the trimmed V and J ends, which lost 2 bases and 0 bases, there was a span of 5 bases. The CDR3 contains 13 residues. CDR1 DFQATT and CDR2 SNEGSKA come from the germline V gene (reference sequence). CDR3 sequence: CSARPSSYNEQFF. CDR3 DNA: TGCAGTGCTAGACCGAGCTCCTACAATGAGCAGTTCTTC.

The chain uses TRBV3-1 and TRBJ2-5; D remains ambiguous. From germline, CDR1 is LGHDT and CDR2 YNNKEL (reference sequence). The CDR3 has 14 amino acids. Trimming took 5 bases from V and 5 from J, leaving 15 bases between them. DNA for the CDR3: TGTGCCAGCAGCTCCCCCCCGGGCGTTGAGACCCAGTACTTC. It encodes CASSSPPGVETQYF.

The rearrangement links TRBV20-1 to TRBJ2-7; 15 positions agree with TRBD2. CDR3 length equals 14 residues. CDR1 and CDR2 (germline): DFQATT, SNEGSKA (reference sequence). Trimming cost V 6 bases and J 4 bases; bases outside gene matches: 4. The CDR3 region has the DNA TGCAGTGCCAGGACTAGCGGGAGGGTATACGAGCAGTACTTC. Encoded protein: CSARTSGRVYEQYF.

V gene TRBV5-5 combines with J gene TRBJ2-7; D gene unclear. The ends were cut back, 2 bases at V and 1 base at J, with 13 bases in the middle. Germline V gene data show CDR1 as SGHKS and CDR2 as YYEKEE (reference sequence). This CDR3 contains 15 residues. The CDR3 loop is CASSLAPLHSYEQYF. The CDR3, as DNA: TGTGCCAGCAGCTTAGCCCCACTACATTCCTACGAGCAGTACTTC. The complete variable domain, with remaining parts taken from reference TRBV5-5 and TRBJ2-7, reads DAGVTQSPTHLIKTRGQQVTLRCSPISGHKSVSWYQQVLGQGPQFIFQYYEKEERGRGNFPDRFSARQFPNYSSELNVNALLLGDSALYLCASSLAPLHSYEQYFGPGTRLTVT.

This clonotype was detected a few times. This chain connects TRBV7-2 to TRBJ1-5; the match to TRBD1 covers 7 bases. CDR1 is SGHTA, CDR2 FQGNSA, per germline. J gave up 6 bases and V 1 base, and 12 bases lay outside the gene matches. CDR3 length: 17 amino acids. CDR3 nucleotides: TGTGCCAGCAGCTTAGTTGGACTGACAGGGCCCCCTCAGCCCCAGCATTTT. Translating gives CASSLVGLTGPPQPQHF. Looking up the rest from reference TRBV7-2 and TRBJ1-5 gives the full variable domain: GAGVSQSPSNKVTEKGKDVELRCDPISGHTALYWYRQSLGQGLEFLIYFQGNSAPDKSGLPSDRFSAERTGGSVSTLTIQRTQQEDSAVYLCASSLVGLTGPPQPQHFGDGTRLSIL.

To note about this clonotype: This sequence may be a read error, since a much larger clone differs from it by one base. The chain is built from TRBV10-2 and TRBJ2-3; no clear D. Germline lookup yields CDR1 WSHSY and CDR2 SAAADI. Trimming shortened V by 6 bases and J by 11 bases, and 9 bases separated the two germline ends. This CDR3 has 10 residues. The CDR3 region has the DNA TGCGCCAGCAGAGAGGCTATGCAGTATTTT. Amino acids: CASREAMQYF.

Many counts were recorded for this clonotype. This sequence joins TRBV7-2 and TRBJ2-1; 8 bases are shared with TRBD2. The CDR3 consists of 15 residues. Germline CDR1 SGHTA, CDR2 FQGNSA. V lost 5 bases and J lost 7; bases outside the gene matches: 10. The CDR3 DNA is TGTGCCAGCAGCCTCGGGACTAGAAGTTTGAATGAGCAGTTCTTC. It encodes CASSLGTRSLNEQFF. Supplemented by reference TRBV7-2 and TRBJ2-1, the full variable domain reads GAGVSQSPSNKVTEKGKDVELRCDPISGHTALYWYRQSLGQGLEFLIYFQGNSAPDKSGLPSDRFSAERTGGSVSTLTIQRTQQEDSAVYLCASSLGTRSLNEQFFGPGTRLTVL.

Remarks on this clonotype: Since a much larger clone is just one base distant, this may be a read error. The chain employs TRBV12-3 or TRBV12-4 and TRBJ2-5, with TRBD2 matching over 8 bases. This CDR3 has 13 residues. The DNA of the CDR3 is TGTGCCAGCAGCACACCAGCGGGGGCTGCGGGGGACTTC. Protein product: CASSTPAGAAGDF.

The CDR3 spells CASRGQPWTGELFF. The CDR3, as DNA: TGTGCCAGCAGGGGACAGCCCTGGACCGGGGAGCTGTTTTTT. J is TRBJ2-2 and V is TRBV7-2, with 7 bases identical to TRBD1. V lost 6 bases and J lost 5; bases outside the gene matches: 6. Looked up from germline, CDR1 is SGHTA and CDR2 is FQGNSA. The CDR3 has 14 amino acids.

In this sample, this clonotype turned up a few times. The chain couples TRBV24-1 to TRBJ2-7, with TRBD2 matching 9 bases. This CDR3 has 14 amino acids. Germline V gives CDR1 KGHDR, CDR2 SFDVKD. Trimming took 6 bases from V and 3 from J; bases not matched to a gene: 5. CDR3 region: CATSSRGGLYEQYV. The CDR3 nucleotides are TGTGCCACCAGTTCGCGGGGGGGCCTCTACGAGCAGTACGTC.

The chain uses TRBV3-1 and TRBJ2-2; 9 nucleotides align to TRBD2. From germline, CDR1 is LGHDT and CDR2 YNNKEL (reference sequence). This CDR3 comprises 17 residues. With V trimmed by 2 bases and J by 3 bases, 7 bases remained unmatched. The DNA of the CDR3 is TGTGCCAGCAGCCAATCCGCGAGCGGGAGGTACACCGGGGAGCTGTTTTTT. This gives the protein CASSQSASGRYTGELFF.

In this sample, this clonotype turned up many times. CDR3 DNA: TGTGCCAGCAGCCCAGGGGAAACTGAAGCTTTCTTT. This sequence encodes CASSPGETEAFF. V gene TRBV7-6 combines with J gene TRBJ1-1; TRBD1 is a possible D gene (6 bases). Between the trimmed V and J ends, which lost 5 bases and 5 bases, there was a span of 9 bases. This CDR3 spans 12 amino acids. Germline V CDR1 and CDR2: SGHVS, FNYEAQ.

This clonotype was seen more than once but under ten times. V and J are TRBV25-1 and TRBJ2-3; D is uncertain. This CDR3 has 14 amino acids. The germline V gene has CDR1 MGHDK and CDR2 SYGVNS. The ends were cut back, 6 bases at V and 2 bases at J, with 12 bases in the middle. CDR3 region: CASSPSGATDTQYF. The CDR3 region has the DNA TGTGCCAGCAGCCCCTCTGGCGCCACAGATACGCAGTATTTT.

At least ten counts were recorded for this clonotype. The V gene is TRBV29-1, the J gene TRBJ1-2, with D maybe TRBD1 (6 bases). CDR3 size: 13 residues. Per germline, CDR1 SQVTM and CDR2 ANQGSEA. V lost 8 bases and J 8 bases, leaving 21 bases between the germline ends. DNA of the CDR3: TGCAGCACACGACAGGTTCCCCTTGGGGGCTACACCTTC. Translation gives CSTRQVPLGGYTF.

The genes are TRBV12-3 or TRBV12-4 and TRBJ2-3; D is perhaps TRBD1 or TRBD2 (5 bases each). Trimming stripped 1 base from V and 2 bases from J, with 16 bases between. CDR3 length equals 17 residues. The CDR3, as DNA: TGTGCCAGCAGTTTAGGTATTCGGGGCGGGTTCACAGATACGCAGTATTTT. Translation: CASSLGIRGGFTDTQYF.

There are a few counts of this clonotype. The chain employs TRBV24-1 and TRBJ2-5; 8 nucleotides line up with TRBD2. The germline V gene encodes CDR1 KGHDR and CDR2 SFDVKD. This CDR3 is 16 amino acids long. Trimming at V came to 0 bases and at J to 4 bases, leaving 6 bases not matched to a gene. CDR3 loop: CATSDLRRGGSETQYF. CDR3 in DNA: TGTGCCACCAGTGATTTGCGTCGGGGGGGGTCAGAGACCCAGTACTTC.

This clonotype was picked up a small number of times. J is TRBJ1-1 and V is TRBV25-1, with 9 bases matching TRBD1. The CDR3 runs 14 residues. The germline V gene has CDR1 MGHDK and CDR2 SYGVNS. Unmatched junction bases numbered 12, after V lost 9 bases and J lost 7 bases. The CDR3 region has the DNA TGTGCCAGTACCCCGGGACAGGGAGGAGATGAAGCTTTCTTT. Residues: CASTPGQGGDEAFF. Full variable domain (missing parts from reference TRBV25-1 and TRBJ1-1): EADIYQTPRYLVIGTGKKITLECSQTMGHDKMYWYQQDPGMELHLIHYSYGVNSTEKGDLSSESTVSRIRTEHFPLTLESARPSHTSQYLCASTPGQGGDEAFFGQGTRLTVV.

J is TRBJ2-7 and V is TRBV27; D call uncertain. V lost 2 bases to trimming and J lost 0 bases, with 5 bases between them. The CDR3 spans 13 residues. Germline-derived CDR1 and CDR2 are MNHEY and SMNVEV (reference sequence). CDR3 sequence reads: CASSLIDSYEQYF. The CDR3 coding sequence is TGTGCCAGCAGTTTAATTGACTCCTACGAGCAGTACTTC.

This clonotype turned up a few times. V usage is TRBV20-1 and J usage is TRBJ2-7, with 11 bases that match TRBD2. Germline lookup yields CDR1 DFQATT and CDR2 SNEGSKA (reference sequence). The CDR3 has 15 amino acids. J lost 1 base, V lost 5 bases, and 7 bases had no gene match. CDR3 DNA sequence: TGCAGTGCTCCCCGGACTAGCGGGCCGTCCTACGAGCAGTACTTC. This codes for CSAPRTSGPSYEQYF.

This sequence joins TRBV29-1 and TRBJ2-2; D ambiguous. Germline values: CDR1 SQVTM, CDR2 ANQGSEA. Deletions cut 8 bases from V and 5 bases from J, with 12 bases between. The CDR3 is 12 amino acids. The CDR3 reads CSHSAETGELFF. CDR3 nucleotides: TGCAGCCACTCGGCCGAAACCGGGGAGCTGTTTTTT.